The 5 T cell receptor beta chains in this list originate from one sample, sequenced in a study of Ad26.COV2.S vaccination and SARS-CoV-2 variants. TCRdb keeps only in-frame clones here, not all; method: immunoSEQ multiplex PCR. Of a few hundred thousand clones in the sample, 92% were seen once. Treatment defined: roughly 18 received Ad26.COV2.S at low or high dose, single or two shots; about 5 received placebo; per-sample allocation not given. Sampling was performed 63 days after the first vaccine or placebo injection. Material: peripheral blood, obtained in a trial of Ad26.COV2.S vaccine versus placebo. The receptors were sampled from a person between 18 and 60 years old who received the Ad26.COV2.S COVID-19 vaccine or a placebo.

This chain connects TRBV5-1 to TRBJ1-1; a possible D gene is TRBD1 (5 bases). Trimming stripped 0 bases from V and 5 bases from J, with 14 bases between. This CDR3 comprises 15 residues. Germline CDR1 is SGHRS and CDR2 is YFSETQ. CDR3 region: CASSLGWSRATEAFF. The CDR3 DNA is TGCGCCAGCAGCTTGGGGTGGAGCAGGGCGACTGAAGCTTTCTTT.

This clone showed up just once. The chain recombines TRBV11-2 with TRBJ2-1; D gene unclear. The CDR3 loop spans 15 amino acids. Trimming took 2 bases from V and 6 from J, leaving 14 bases between them. CDR1 and CDR2 from the germline V gene are SGHAT and FQNNGV. CDR3 nucleotide sequence: TGTGCCAGCAGCTTAAGTTTTACCCCGGGCAATGAGCAGTTCTTC. Protein product: CASSLSFTPGNEQFF.

In this sample, this clone turned up once. The chain is built from TRBV5-1 and TRBJ1-1, with 11 nucleotides matching TRBD1. The CDR3 loop spans 18 amino acids. V lost 1 base to trimming and J lost 0 bases; unmatched junction nucleotides: 8. Germline V gene sequence: CDR1 SGHRS, CDR2 YFSETQ. CDR3 sequence reads: CASSLPTGTGGLNTEAFF. The CDR3 coding sequence is TGCGCCAGCAGCTTGCCGACCGGGACAGGGGGACTGAACACTGAAGCTTTCTTT.

The V gene is TRBV7-2, the J gene TRBJ2-7; D possibly matches TRBD1 or TRBD2 (5 bases each). CDR3 length: 14 residues. Trimming shortened V by 2 bases and J by 3 bases, and 11 bases separated the two germline ends. CDR1 SGHTA and CDR2 FQGNSA come from the germline V gene. The DNA of the CDR3 is TGTGCCAGCAGCTTACAGCCAGGGAGCTACGAGCAGTACTTC. Amino acids: CASSLQPGSYEQYF.

The V call is TRBV7-9, the J call TRBJ2-2, with D possibly matching TRBD2 (5 bases). The CDR3 loop spans 11 amino acids. Germline CDR1 SEHNR, CDR2 FQNEAQ (reference sequence). With 8 bases removed from V and 4 bases from J, the gap between germline ends came to 5 bases. The CDR3 DNA sequence: TGTGCCAGCCGGGGCACCGGGGAGCTGTTTTTT. This encodes CASRGTGELFF. The variable domain in full, with the rest retrieved from reference TRBV7-9 and TRBJ2-2, is DTGVSQNPRHKITKRGQNVTFRCDPISEHNRLYWYRQTLGQGPEFLTYFQNEAQLEKSRLLSDRFSAERPKGSFSTLEIQRTEQGDSAMYLCASRGTGELFFGEGSRLTVL.